These 19 T cell receptor beta chains share one sample of origin, sequenced in a study of blood T cell repertoires in COVID-19. Clones were sequenced by immunoSEQ multiplex PCR, and TCRdb holds only the in-frame ones, with some missing. The data contain more than 150,000 clones, approximately 90% of them seen just once; the ten biggest clones take up 0.5% to 0.6%. Sequenced: peripheral blood. Source of these receptors: a man aged 50 or older with acute or convalescent COVID-19.

The chain has TRBV28 and TRBJ2-2; a weak D match, TRBD2 (5 bases). Between the trimmed V and J ends, which lost 6 bases and 0 bases, there was a span of 11 bases. The CDR3 consists of 15 residues. Germline values: CDR1 MDHEN, CDR2 SYDVKM. CDR3 nucleotide sequence: TGTGCCAGCAGCCCGGGATACCCGAACACCGGGGAGCTGTTTTTT. Its protein product is CASSPGYPNTGELFF.

The gene calls are TRBV9 and TRBJ2-2; TRBD2 agrees at 15 bases. Trimming removed 4 bases from V and 7 bases from J; junction bases left unmatched: 8. Germline-derived CDR1 and CDR2 are SGDLS and YYNGEE. The CDR3 covers 17 residues. CDR3 bases: TGTGCCAGCAGCCAAGGACTAGCGGGAGGGCCTGGCGGGGAGCTGTTTTTT. Amino acids: CASSQGLAGGPGGELFF.

This sequence joins TRBV7-8 and TRBJ1-3; TRBD1 agrees at 7 bases. CDR1 is SGHVS and CDR2 is FQNEAQ in the germline V gene. V shed 5 bases and J 0 bases; nucleotides not matched to a gene: 10. The CDR3 spans 17 residues. CDR3 DNA sequence: TGTGCCAGCAGCGTTCAGGGACAGTTGCTCTCTGGAAACACCATATATTTT. This gives the protein CASSVQGQLLSGNTIYF. Based on the CDR3 plus reference TRBV7-8 and TRBJ1-3, the full variable domain is GAGVSQSPRYKVAKRGQDVALRCDPISGHVSLFWYQQALGQGPEFLTYFQNEAQLDKSGLPSDRFFAERPEGSVSTLKIQRTQQEDSAVYLCASSVQGQLLSGNTIYFGEGSWLTVV.

This chain links TRBV4-2 with TRBJ1-3, with 7 bases matching TRBD1. The CDR3 contains 18 residues. The junction had 8 bases not matched to a gene; V was cut back by 0 bases and J by 0 bases. Per germline, CDR1 LGHNA and CDR2 YNFKEQ. The CDR3 is CASSQDRYRGFSGNTIYF. As DNA, the CDR3 is TGTGCCAGCAGCCAAGATAGGTACAGGGGTTTCTCTGGAAACACCATATATTTT.

J is TRBJ1-6 and V is TRBV7-3, with a weak D call TRBD1 (5 bases). This CDR3 spans 14 amino acids. From germline, CDR1 is SGHTA and CDR2 FQGTGA. Trimming removed 2 bases at V and 8 bases at J, with 10 bases between. The CDR3 region is CASSLGGDYSPLHF. CDR3 coding DNA: TGTGCCAGCAGCTTAGGGGGGGACTATTCACCCCTCCACTTT.

The chain joins TRBV3-1 (or the pseudogene TRBV3-2) to TRBJ2-1, with D tentatively TRBD2 (7 bases). The CDR3 loop spans 15 amino acids. Germline V CDR1 and CDR2: LGHDT, YNNKEL (reference sequence). Trimming stripped 6 bases from V and 10 bases from J, with 22 bases between. In nucleotides, the CDR3 is TGTGCCAGCAGTTCATCGGGGGGCCCTAGCTGGGAGCAGTTCTTC. It codes for CASSSSGGPSWEQFF.

The DNA for the CDR3 is TGTGCCAGCAGTTTATTCGGGACTAGCGGGAAGGACACCGGGGAGCTGTTTTTT. Translated: CASSLFGTSGKDTGELFF. The chain uses TRBV27 and TRBJ2-2; 13 bases fit TRBD2. The CDR3 has 18 amino acids. Germline trimming cut 1 base from V and 3 bases from J; bases unmatched to any gene: 5. CDR1 is MNHEY and CDR2 is SMNVEV in the germline V gene (reference sequence).

This chain joins TRBV19 and TRBJ2-3; D remains unclear. V lost 1 base to trimming and J lost 5 bases, with 16 bases between them. In germline, CDR1 is LNHDA, CDR2 SQIVND (reference sequence). The CDR3 is 16 residues long. DNA of the CDR3: TGTGCCAGTAGTATAGGGCGGCGACCGCCCGGAGATACGCAGTATTTT. Amino acid sequence: CASSIGRRPPGDTQYF.

The CDR3 spells CASSISAGGLGRTGELFF. The CDR3, as DNA: TGTGCCAGTAGTATATCAGCAGGGGGCTTGGGTAGAACCGGGGAGCTGTTTTTT. The chain couples TRBV19 to TRBJ2-2, with 8 bases that match TRBD1. The CDR3 is 18 residues long. V was clipped by 2 bases and J by 5 bases; unmatched bases: 13. Germline CDR1 and CDR2: LNHDA and SQIVND (reference sequence).

The chain has TRBV5-4 and TRBJ2-1, with TRBD2 matching 13 bases. Germline V CDR1 and CDR2: SGHNT, YYREEE (reference sequence). Unmatched junction bases numbered 11, after V lost 5 bases and J lost 9 bases. This CDR3 is built from 16 residues. CDR3 coding DNA: TGTGCCAGCAGTCTTACTCGACTAGCGGGGGGTCTTGAGCAGTTCTTC. Translation: CASSLTRLAGGLEQFF.

The CDR3 reads CASSSGVGYEQYV. The CDR3, as DNA: TGTGCCAGCAGCTCCGGGGTTGGCTACGAGCAGTACGTC. The chain recombines TRBV7-2 with TRBJ2-7, with D maybe TRBD2 (5 bases). This CDR3 spans 13 amino acids. V lost 4 bases and J 3 bases, leaving 10 bases between the germline ends. Germline CDR1 and CDR2: SGHTA and FQGNSA.

This chain joins TRBV28 and TRBJ2-2; TRBD1 matches at 8 bases. Germline V lookup: CDR1 MDHEN, CDR2 SYDVKM. The CDR3 loop spans 15 amino acids. V was clipped by 7 bases and J by 3 bases; unmatched bases: 7. DNA for the CDR3: TGTGCCAGCATGGCAGGGGGCGCGCACACCGGGGAGCTGTTTTTT. It encodes CASMAGGAHTGELFF.

This chain uses TRBV2 with TRBJ1-2; tentative D call: TRBD1 (6 bases). CDR1 and CDR2 (germline): SNHLY, FYNNEI. V shed 2 bases and J shed 6 bases, with 7 bases lying between them. The length of the CDR3 is 12 residues. CDR3 residues: CASSERTDGYTF. For the CDR3, the DNA is TGTGCCAGCAGTGAAAGGACAGATGGCTACACCTTC.

V is TRBV7-9 and J is TRBJ2-2; D is possibly TRBD2 (6 bases). CDR3 length: 18 residues. The ends were cut back, 6 bases at V and 4 bases at J, with 24 bases in the middle. Germline-derived CDR1 and CDR2 are SEHNR and FQNEAQ (reference sequence). CDR3 in DNA: TGTGCCAGCAGTCTCCCCTATACAGGACTAACGGGCACCGGGGAGCTGTTTTTT. This sequence encodes CASSLPYTGLTGTGELFF.

The chain uses TRBV3-1 (or the pseudogene TRBV3-2) and TRBJ2-5, with D unresolved. The CDR3 has 15 residues. Per the germline V gene, CDR1 is LGHDT and CDR2 is YNNKEL (reference sequence). Trimming removed 1 base from V and 3 bases from J, with 12 bases in between. The CDR3: CASSQAGSPKETQYF. The CDR3 DNA reads TGTGCCAGCAGCCAAGCAGGCTCCCCGAAAGAGACCCAGTACTTC.

The gene calls are TRBV7-9 and TRBJ2-2; 10 nucleotides line up with TRBD1. Germline V gene lookup returns CDR1 SEHNR and CDR2 FQNEAQ (reference sequence). There are 14 residues in the CDR3. Trimming at V came to 5 bases and at J to 4 bases, leaving 1 base not matched to a gene. The CDR3, as DNA: TGTGCCAGCAGCGGACAGGGGGGCACCGGGGAGCTGTTTTTT. Protein: CASSGQGGTGELFF.

The J gene is TRBJ1-1, the V gene TRBV7-3; D uncertain. Trimming cost V 6 bases and J 5 bases, with 13 bases left between them. The germline V gene has CDR1 SGHTA and CDR2 FQGTGA. This CDR3 is built from 13 residues. CDR3 residues: CASSFTADTEAFF. The CDR3 bases are TGTGCCAGCAGTTTTACAGCTGATACTGAAGCTTTCTTT.

The chain has TRBV5-1 and TRBJ2-3, with 10 nucleotides matching TRBD2. CDR1 is SGHRS and CDR2 is YFSETQ in the germline V gene. This CDR3 has 15 residues. The trim removed 2 bases at V and 1 base at J, leaving 1 base unmatched. The CDR3 sequence: CASSFTSGGTDTQYF. CDR3 nucleotide sequence: TGCGCCAGCAGCTTCACTAGCGGGGGCACAGATACGCAGTATTTT.

Written as DNA, the CDR3 is TGCAGCGTTGACTGGCCAATCGATGGCTACACCTTC. Encoded protein: CSVDWPIDGYTF. The gene calls are TRBV29-1 and TRBJ1-2; D is ambiguous. The CDR3 spans 12 residues. The germline CDR1 and CDR2 sequences are SQVTM and ANQGSEA. V was clipped by 3 bases and J by 6 bases, with 11 bases between them.